Following are 12 T cell receptor beta chains from one sample sequenced in a study of tumor and adjacent non-tumor tissue in lung cancer. No cell sorting was done before RNA was extracted from the tissue. Distant lung tissue was collected more than 3 cm away from the tumor edge. The library came from three nested PCR rounds adapted from ARM-PCR protocols. TCRdb reanalysed the multiplex PCR reads using MiXCR and keeps one entry per CDR3 protein. The table includes 70,000 to 95,000 distinct CDR3 sequences, around 76% detected once. The sequenced sample consisted of distant non-tumor lung tissue. The receptors were sampled from an older man with non-small cell lung cancer.

This clonotype was seen a few times. The germline gene is not matched at one end of the junction; a read error may be the cause. This chain uses TRBV11-3 with TRBJ2-7; 9 positions match TRBD2. CDR1 SGHNT and CDR2 YENEEA come from the germline V gene. The CDR3 is 13 residues long. In DNA form, the CDR3 reads TGTACTAGCGGAATAGCGGGAGTGGACGACCAGTACTTC. Its translation is CTSGIAGVDDQYF.

Points on this clonotype: Likely a read error: the CDR3 ends without its conserved phenylalanine or tryptophan. The chain joins TRBV4-1 to TRBJ2-7, with 10 nucleotides matching TRBD2. The germline CDR1 and CDR2 sequences are MGHRA and YSYEKL. CDR3 length: 14 residues. Trimming cost V 9 bases and J 3 bases; bases outside gene matches: 8. The CDR3 DNA sequence: TGCGCCAGTTCCCGAACTAGCGGGAACTACGAGCAGTACTGC. Amino acid sequence: CASSRTSGNYEQYC.

Remarks on this clonotype: A much larger clone is a single base away; this may be a read error. V and J are TRBV24-1 and TRBJ2-1; D gene unclear. The CDR3 contains 15 residues. Germline CDR1 and CDR2: KGHDR and SFDVKD. The CDR3 loop is CATSPPRSSYDEQFF. The CDR3 bases are TGTGCCACCAGCCCTCCACGGAGCTCCTACGATGAGCAGTTCTTC.

There are a few counts of this clonotype. The V and J genes are TRBV20-1 and TRBJ2-3; a possible D gene is TRBD1 (5 bases). CDR1 is DFQATT, CDR2 SNEGSKA, per germline (reference sequence). V gave up 1 base and J gave up 12 bases, with 14 bases separating them. The CDR3 covers 12 residues. The chain's CDR3 is CSARGGLHHQYF. The CDR3 nucleotides are TGCAGTGCTAGAGGGGGCCTCCACCATCAGTATTTT.

The rearrangement links TRBV6-2 or TRBV6-3 to TRBJ2-6; D is uncertain. Per the germline V gene, CDR1 is MNHEY and CDR2 is SVGEGT. V was pared by 10 bases and J by 5 bases, with 9 bases between. The length of the CDR3 is 12 residues. The CDR3 sequence is CAIRTRANVLTF. Here the CDR3 DNA reads TGTGCCATCCGCACCAGGGCCAACGTCCTGACTTTC.

The chain links TRBV6-2 or TRBV6-3 to TRBJ2-5, with D possibly TRBD1 on 7 matching bases. CDR1 and CDR2 (germline): MNHEY, SVGEGT. This CDR3 comprises 13 residues. Trimming cost V 5 bases and J 10 bases, with 17 bases left between them. The CDR3 reads CASSRQGYGSQYF. CDR3 sequence (DNA): TGTGCCAGCAGTAGACAGGGTTACGGGAGCCAGTACTTC.

The V gene is TRBV4-2, the J gene TRBJ1-1, with D unclear. There are 15 residues in the CDR3. The germline V gene encodes CDR1 LGHNA and CDR2 YNFKEQ. Trimming shortened V by 5 bases and J by 5 bases, and 18 bases separated the two germline ends. The DNA for the CDR3 is TGTGCCAGCAGCAAGGGAGTTGTGGGTGGTACTGAAGCTTTCTTT. It codes for CASSKGVVGGTEAFF.

On this clonotype itself: A read error may produce the germline difference seen at one junction end. The chain employs TRBV6-6 and TRBJ2-7; tentatively, D is TRBD1 (6 bases). In germline, CDR1 is MNHNY, CDR2 SVGAGI (reference sequence). This CDR3 has 17 amino acids. In DNA, the CDR3 is TGTGCCAGCAGTTATGGGTATGGACAGCACCGCAACTACGATCAGTACTTC. This gives the protein CASSYGYGQHRNYDQYF.

As regards this clonotype: Germline and junction disagree at one end, which may indicate a read error. This CDR3 is CASSTNRGNEQFF. The CDR3 bases are TGTGCAAGCAGCACTAACAGGGGAAATGAGCAGTTCTTC. The chain combines TRBV11-3 with TRBJ2-1, with 7 bases identical to TRBD1. Germline loops: CDR1 SGHNT, CDR2 YENEEA. The CDR3 covers 13 residues.

The table lists this clonotype with a few counts. The chain is built from TRBV6-1 and TRBJ2-2; no firm D call. CDR3 size: 12 residues. Germline V CDR1 and CDR2: MNHNS, SASEGT. V was pared by 8 bases and J by 8 bases, with 12 bases between. The CDR3 reads CASFGVPGELFF. CDR3 coding DNA: TGTGCCAGCTTTGGGGTGCCAGGGGAGCTGTTTTTT.

The chain links TRBV6-2 or TRBV6-3 to TRBJ1-1; possible D gene TRBD1, 6 bases. The length of the CDR3 is 15 residues. CDR1 is MNHEY, CDR2 SVGEGT, per germline. V lost 7 bases, J lost 5 bases, and 20 bases lay in between. CDR3: CASNFGQIRNTEAFF. Here the CDR3 DNA reads TGTGCCAGCAATTTTGGACAGATCAGGAATACTGAAGCTTTCTTT.

To note about this clonotype: A single base separates this from a much larger clone, so it may be a read error. The genes are TRBV20-1 and TRBJ1-2; TRBD1 agrees at 7 bases. Unmatched junction bases numbered 5, after V lost 4 bases and J lost 3 bases. This CDR3 has 13 residues. The V gene's germline CDR1 is DFQATT and CDR2 SNEGSKA (reference sequence). CDR3 region: CSAMDRRYYGYTF. CDR3 in DNA: TGCAGTGCTATGGACAGGAGGTACTATGGCTACACCTTC.